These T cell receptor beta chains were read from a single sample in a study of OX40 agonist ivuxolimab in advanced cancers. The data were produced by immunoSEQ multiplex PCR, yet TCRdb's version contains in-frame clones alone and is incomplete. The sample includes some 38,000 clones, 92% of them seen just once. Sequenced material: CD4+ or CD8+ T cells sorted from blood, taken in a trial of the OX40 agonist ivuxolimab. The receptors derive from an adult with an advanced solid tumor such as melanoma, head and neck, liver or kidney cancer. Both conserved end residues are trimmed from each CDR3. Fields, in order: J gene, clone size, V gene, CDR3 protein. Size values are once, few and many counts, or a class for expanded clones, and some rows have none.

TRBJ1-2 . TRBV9 ASSVGSGSYGYT
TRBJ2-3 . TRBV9 ASSVELAASTDTQY
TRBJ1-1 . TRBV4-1 ASSPRRGRDTEAF
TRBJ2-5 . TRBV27 ASSLSFDSQTQY
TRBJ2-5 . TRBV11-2 ASSSPMGLSGLRETQY
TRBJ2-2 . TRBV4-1 ASSPHEAGFTGELF
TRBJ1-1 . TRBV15 ATSNPGKMNTEAF
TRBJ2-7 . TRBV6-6 ASTAGYSYEQY
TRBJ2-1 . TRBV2 ASSPPEPGKLGEQF
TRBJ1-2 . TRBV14 ASSLNMDGYGYT
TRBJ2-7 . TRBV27 ASSFRDGSSYEQY
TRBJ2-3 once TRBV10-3 AISIQAAGGGDTQY
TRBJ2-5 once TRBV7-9 ASSLTDTQWETQY
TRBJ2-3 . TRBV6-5 ASSSLKSGVTDTQY
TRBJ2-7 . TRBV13 ASTWLREGLREQY
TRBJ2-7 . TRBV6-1 ATMYGYEQY
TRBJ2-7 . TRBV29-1 SVALAGAGEQY
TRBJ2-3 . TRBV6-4 ASSDSGQGEADTQY
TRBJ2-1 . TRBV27 ASSPGNEQF
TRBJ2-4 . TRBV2 ASSDPRTWRPELAKNIQY
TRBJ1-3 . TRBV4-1 ASSQSGPGLNTIY
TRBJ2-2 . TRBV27 ASSLHANTGELF
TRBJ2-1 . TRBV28 ASSLRILFNEQF
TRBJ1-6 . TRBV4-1 ASSQDRTGGYGNSPLH
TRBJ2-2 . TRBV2 ASSFGTSNTGELF
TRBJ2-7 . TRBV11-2 ASSLDLGQGYEQY
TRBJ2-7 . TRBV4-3 ASSSGSLSYEQY
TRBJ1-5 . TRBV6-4 ASSAVGVVQGDNQPQH
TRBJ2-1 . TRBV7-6 ASSAPTNEQF
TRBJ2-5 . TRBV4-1 ASSSGHLEETQY
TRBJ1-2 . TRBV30 AWSRRDSLNGYT
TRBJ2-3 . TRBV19 ASSPRWGTDTQY
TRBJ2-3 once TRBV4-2 ASSQERLAEWVDTQY
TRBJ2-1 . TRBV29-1 SPREGDEQF
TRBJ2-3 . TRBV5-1 ASSPFREGDTQY
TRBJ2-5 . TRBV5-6 ASSPSDGPGETQY
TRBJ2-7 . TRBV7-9 ASSQDSYEQY
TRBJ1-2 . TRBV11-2 ASSHLGGTIYGYT
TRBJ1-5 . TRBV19 ASMVRGGNQPQH
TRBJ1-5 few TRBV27 ASSVRQGNQPQH
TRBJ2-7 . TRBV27 ASSWATGAYEQY
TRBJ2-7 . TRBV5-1 ASSSPGRSYEQY
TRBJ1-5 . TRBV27 ASSLGRNQPQH
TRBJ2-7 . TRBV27 ASSFGSGRSEQY
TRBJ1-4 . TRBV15 ATSRAGASGEKLF
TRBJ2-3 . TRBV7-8 ASSYKDYSTDTQY
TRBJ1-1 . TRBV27 ASSFGLNTEAF
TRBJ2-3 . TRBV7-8 ASTKVGTSDTQY
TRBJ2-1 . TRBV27 ASSPLGGRNEQF
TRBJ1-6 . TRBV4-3 ASSQEADRDSPLH
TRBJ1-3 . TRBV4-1 ASSRTQGSGNTIY
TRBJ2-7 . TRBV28 ASIDRDRGPYEQY
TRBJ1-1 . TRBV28 ASNNKQGTEAF
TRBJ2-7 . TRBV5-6 ASSSARDRGTSGTVEQY
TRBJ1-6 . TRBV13 ASTKGPGDNSPLH